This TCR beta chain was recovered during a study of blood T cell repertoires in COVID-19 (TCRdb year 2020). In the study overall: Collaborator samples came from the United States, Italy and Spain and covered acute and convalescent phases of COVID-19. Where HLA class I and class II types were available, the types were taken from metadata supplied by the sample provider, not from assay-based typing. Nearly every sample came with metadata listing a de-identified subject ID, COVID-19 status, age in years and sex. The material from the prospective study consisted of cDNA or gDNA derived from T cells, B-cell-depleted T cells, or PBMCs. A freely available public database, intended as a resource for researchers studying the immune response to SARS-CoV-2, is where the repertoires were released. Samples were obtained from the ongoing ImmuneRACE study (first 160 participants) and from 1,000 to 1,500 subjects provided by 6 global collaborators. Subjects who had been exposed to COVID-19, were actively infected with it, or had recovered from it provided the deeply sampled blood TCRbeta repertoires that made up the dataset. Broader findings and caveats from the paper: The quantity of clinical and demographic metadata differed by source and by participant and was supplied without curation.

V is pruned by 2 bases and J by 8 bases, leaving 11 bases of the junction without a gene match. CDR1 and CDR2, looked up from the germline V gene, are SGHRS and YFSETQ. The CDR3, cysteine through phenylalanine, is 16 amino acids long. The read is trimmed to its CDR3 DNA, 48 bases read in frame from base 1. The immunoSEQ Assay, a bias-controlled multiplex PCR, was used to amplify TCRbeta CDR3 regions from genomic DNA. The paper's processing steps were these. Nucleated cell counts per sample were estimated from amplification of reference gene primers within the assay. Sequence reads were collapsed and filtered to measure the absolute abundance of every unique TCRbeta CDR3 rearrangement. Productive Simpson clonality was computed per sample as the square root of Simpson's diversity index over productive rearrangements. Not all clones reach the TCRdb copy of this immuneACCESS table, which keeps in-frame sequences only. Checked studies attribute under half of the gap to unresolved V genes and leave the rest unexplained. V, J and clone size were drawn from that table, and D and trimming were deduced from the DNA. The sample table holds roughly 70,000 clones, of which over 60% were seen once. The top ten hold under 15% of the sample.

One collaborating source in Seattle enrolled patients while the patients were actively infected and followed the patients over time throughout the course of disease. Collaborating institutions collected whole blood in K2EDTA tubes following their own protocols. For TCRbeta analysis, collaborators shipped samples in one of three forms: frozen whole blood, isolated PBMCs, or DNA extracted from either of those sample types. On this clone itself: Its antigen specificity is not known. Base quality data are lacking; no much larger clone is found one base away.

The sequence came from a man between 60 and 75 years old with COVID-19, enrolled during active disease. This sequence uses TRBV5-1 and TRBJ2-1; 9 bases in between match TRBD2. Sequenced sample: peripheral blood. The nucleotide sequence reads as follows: TGCGCCAGCAGCTTTAGGGTTAGCGGGAGTGTTGATGAGCAGTTCTTC. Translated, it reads CASSFRVSGSVDEQFF. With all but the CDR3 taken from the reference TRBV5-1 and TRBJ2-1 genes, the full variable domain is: KAGVTQTPRYLIKTRGQQVTLSCSPISGHRSVSWYQQTPGQGLQFLFEYFSETQRNKGNFPGRFSGRQFSNSRSEMNVSTLELGDSALYLCASSFRVSGSVDEQFFGPGTRLTVL.